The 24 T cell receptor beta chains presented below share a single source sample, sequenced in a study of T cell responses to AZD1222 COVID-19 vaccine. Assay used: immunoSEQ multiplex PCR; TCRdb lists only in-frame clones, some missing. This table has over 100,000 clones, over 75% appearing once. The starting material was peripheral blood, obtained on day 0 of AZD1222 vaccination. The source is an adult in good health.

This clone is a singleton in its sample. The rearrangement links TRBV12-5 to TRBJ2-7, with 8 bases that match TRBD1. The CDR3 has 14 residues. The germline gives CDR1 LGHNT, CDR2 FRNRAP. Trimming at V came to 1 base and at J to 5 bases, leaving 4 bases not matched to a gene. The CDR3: CASGLGQGKNEQYF. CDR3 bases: TGTGCTAGTGGTTTGGGACAGGGGAAGAACGAGCAGTACTTC.

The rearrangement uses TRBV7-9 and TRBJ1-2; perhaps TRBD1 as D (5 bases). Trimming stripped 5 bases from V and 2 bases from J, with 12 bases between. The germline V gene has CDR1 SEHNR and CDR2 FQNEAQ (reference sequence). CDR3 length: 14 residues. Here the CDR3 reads CASSPSRDNYGYTF. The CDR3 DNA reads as TGTGCCAGCAGCCCCTCGAGGGACAACTATGGCTACACCTTC.

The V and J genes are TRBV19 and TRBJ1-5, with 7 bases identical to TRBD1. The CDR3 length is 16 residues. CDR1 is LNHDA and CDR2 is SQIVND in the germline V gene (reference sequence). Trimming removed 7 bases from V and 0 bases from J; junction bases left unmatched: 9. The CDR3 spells CASKDRRDFSNQPQHF. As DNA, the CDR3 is TGTGCCAGTAAGGACAGGAGGGATTTTAGCAATCAGCCCCAGCATTTT.

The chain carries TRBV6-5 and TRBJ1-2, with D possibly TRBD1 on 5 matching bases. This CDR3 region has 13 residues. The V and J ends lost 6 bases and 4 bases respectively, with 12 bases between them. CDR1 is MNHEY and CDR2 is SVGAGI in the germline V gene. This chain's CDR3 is CASSSRQLYGYTF. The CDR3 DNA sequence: TGTGCCAGCAGCTCCAGACAGCTCTATGGCTACACCTTC.

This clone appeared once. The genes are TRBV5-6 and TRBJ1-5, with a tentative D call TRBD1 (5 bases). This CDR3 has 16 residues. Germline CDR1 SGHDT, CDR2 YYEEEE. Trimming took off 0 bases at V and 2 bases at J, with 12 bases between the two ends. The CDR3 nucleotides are TGTGCCAGCAGCTTGGGGGCTGGGGGTGGCAATCAGCCCCAGCATTTT. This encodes CASSLGAGGGNQPQHF.

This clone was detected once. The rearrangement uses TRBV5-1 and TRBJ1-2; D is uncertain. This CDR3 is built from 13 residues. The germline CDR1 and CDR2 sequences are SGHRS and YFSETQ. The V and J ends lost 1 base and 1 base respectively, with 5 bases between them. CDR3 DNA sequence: TGCGCCAGCAGCTTGACGGATAACTATGGCTACACCTTC. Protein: CASSLTDNYGYTF.

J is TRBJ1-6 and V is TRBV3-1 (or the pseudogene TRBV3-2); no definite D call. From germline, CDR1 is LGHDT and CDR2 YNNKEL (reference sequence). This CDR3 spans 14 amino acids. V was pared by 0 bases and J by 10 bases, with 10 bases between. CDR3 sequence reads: CASSQDWENSPLHF. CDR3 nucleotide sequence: TGTGCCAGCAGCCAAGATTGGGAGAACTCACCCCTCCACTTT.

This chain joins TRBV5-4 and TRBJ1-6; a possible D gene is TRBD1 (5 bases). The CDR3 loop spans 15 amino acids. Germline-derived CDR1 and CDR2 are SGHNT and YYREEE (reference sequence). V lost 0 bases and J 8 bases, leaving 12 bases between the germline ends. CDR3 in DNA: TGTGCCAGCAGCTTGGCCGGGGCAGGGTATTCACCCCTCCACTTT. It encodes CASSLAGAGYSPLHF.

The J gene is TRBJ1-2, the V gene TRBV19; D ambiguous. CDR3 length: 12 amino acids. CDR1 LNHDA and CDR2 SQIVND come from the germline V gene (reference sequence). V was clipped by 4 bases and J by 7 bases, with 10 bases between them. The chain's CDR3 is CASSRPYIGYTF. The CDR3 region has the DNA TGTGCCAGTAGTAGGCCTTACATTGGCTACACCTTC.

This CDR3 is CASSTTGTGVGNTIYF. CDR3 nucleotide sequence: TGTGCCAGTAGTACAACCGGGACAGGGGTTGGAAACACCATATATTTT. The V and J genes are TRBV19 and TRBJ1-3, with 10 bases matching TRBD1. V trimming: 4 bases; J trimming: 3 bases; junction bases outside the gene matches: 6. The CDR3 loop spans 16 amino acids. The germline V gene has CDR1 LNHDA and CDR2 SQIVND (reference sequence).

CDR3: CASSQGGTLNQPQHF. In DNA form, the CDR3 reads TGTGCCAGCAGCCAGGGCGGGACACTCAATCAGCCCCAGCATTTT. The J gene is TRBJ1-5, the V gene TRBV7-2, with D perhaps TRBD1 (6 bases). CDR1 is SGHTA and CDR2 is FQGNSA in the germline V gene. The CDR3 extends over 15 amino acids. The V gene lost 5 bases and the J gene lost 3 bases, with 14 bases spanning the gap. The full variable domain, completed using reference TRBV7-2 and TRBJ1-5, is GAGVSQSPSNKVTEKGKDVELRCDPISGHTALYWYRQSLGQGLEFLIYFQGNSAPDKSGLPSDRFSAERTGGSVSTLTIQRTQQEDSAVYLCASSQGGTLNQPQHFGDGTRLSIL.

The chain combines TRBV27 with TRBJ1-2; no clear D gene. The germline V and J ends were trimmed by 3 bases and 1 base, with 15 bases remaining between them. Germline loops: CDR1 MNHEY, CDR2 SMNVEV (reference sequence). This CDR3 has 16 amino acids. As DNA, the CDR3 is TGTGCCAGCAGTTTGGTGTCGGGTTTAATTAACTATGGCTACACCTTC. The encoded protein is CASSLVSGLINYGYTF.

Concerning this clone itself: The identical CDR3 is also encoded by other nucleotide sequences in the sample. The CDR3 sequence: CASSWGLAGEETQYF. The CDR3 DNA reads as TGTGCCAGCAGCTGGGGGCTAGCGGGGGAGGAGACCCAGTACTTC. The gene calls are TRBV5-4 and TRBJ2-5; TRBD2 matches at 10 bases. This CDR3 contains 15 residues. V lost 3 bases and J lost 5; bases outside the gene matches: 7. Germline V gene lookup returns CDR1 SGHNT and CDR2 YYREEE (reference sequence).

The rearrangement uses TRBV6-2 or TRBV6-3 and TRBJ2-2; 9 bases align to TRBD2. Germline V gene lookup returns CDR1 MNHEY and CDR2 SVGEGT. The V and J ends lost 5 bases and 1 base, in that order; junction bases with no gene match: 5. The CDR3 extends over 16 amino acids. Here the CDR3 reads CASSGLAGRNTGELFF. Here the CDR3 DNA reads TGTGCCAGCAGTGGTCTAGCGGGGCGGAACACCGGGGAGCTGTTTTTT.

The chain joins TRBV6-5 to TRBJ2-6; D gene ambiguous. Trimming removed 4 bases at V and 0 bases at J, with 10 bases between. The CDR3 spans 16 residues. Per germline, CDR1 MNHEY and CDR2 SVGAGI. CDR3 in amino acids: CASSSLQGSGANVLTF. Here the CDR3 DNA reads TGTGCCAGCAGTTCCCTGCAAGGCTCTGGGGCCAACGTCCTGACTTTC.

CDR3 sequence: CASSAKNRGRGTGELFF. The CDR3, as DNA: TGCGCCAGCAGCGCAAAAAACAGGGGGCGGGGCACCGGGGAGCTGTTTTTT. V gene TRBV5-1 combines with J gene TRBJ2-2; 9 nucleotides align to TRBD1. The CDR3 runs to 17 residues. V trimming: 4 bases; J trimming: 4 bases; junction bases outside the gene matches: 11. Germline lookup yields CDR1 SGHRS and CDR2 YFSETQ.

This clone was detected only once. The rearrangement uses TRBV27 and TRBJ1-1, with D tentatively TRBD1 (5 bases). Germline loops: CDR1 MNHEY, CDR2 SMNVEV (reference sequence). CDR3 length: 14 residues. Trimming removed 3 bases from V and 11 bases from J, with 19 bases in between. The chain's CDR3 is CASSFKDWGGAAFF. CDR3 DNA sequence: TGTGCCAGCAGTTTCAAGGATTGGGGAGGGGCGGCTTTCTTT.

For the CDR3, the DNA is TGTGCCAGCAGTCCCGGGACAGGACACACAGATACGCAGTATTTT. As protein: CASSPGTGHTDTQYF. The chain couples TRBV6-5 to TRBJ2-3, with 8 nucleotides matching TRBD1. Germline V gives CDR1 MNHEY, CDR2 SVGAGI. The CDR3 length is 15 residues. Trimming took 5 bases from V and 2 from J; bases not matched to a gene: 6.

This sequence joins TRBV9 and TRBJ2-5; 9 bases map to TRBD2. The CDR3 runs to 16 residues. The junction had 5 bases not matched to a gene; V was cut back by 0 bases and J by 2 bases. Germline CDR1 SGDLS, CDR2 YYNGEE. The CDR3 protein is CASSVVAGGGQETQYF. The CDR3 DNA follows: TGTGCCAGCAGCGTAGTCGCGGGGGGGGGTCAAGAGACCCAGTACTTC.

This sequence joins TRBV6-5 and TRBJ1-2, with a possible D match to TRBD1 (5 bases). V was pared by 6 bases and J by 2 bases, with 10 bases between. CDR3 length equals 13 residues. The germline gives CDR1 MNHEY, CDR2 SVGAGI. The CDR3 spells CASRVTGNYGYTF. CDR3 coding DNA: TGTGCCAGCAGGGTTACAGGAAACTATGGCTACACCTTC.

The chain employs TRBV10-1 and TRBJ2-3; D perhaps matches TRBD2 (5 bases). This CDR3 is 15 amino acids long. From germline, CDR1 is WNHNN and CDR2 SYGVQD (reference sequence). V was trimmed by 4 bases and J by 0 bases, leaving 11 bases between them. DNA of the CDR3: TGCGCCAGCAGTGGGGAAGCGGCTAGCACAGATACGCAGTATTTT. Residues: CASSGEAASTDTQYF.

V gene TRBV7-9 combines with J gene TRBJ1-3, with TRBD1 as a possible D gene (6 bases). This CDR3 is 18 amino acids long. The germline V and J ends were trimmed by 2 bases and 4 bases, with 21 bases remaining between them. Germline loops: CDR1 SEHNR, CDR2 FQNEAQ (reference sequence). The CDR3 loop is CASSLKPPTGAGGNTIYF. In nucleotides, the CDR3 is TGTGCCAGCAGCTTAAAACCTCCGACAGGCGCGGGGGGAAACACCATATATTTT.

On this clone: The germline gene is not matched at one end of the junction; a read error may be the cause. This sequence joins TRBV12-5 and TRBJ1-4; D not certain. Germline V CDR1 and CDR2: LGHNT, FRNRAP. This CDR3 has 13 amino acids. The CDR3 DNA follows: TGTGCTAGTGGTTTGGTACCAACTGGGATTCCCTCTTTT. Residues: CASGLVPTGIPSF.

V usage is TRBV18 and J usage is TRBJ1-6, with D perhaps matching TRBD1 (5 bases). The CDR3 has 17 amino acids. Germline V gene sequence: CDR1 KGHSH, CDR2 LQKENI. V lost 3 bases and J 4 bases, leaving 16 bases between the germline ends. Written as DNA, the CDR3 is TGTGCCAGCTCACCCGAGGCGGGGCAGAATTATAATTCACCCCTCCACTTT. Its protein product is CASSPEAGQNYNSPLHF.